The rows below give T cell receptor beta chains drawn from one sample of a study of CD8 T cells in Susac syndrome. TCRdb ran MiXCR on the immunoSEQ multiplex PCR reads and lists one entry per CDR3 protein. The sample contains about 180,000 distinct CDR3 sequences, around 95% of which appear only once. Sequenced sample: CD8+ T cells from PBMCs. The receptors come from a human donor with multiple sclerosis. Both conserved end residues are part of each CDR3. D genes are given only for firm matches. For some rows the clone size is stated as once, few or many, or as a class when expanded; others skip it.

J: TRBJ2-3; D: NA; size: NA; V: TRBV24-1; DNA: TGTGCCACCGGGACGGCAGATACGCAGTATTTT; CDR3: CATGTADTQYF
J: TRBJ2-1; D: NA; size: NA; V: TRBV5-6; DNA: TGTGCCAGCAGCTTGGATTACAGGGAGGACAATGAGCAGTTCTTC; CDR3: CASSLDYREDNEQFF
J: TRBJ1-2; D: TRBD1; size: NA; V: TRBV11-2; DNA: TGTGCCAGCAGCCCCGCCGAGGACAGGACCTATCTCTACACCTTC; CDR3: CASSPAEDRTYLYTF
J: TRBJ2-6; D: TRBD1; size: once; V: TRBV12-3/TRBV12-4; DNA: TGTGCCAGCAGAGACAGGGAACCTGGGGCCAACGTCCTGACTTTC; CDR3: CASRDREPGANVLTF
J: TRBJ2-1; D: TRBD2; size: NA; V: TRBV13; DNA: TGTGCCAGCAGCTCGACTAGCGGGGGGTTAAGGCATGAGCAGTTCTTC; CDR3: CASSSTSGGLRHEQFF
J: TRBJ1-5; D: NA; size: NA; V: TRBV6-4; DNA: TGTGCCCGCCGACACAGCAATCAGCCCCAGCATTTT; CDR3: CARRHSNQPQHF
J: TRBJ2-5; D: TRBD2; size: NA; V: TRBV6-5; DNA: TGTGCCAGCAGTTTAGGAATCGGACGGGGGGAGGCCCAGTACTTC; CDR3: CASSLGIGRGEAQYF
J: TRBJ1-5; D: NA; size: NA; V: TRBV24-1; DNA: TGTGCCACCAGACCTAAACTCTTAGGGAGCGAAATTTTGGGCAATCAGCCCCAGCATTTT; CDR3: CATRPKLLGSEILGNQPQHF
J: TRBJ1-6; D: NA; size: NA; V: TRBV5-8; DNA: TGTGCCAGCAGCTTGGTCCTATATAATTCACCCCTCCACTTT; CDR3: CASSLVLYNSPLHF
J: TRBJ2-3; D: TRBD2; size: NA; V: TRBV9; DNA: TGTGCCAGCAGCGTATTTGGCGGGGGGAAAGATACGCAGTATTTT; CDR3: CASSVFGGGKDTQYF
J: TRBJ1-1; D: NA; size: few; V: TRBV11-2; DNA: TGTGCCAGCAGCTCTCTTGGGGGGCCTGAAGCTTTCTTT; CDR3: CASSSLGGPEAFF
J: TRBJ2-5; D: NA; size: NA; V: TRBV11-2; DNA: TGTGCCAGCAGCTTAACCAGAGAGACCCAGTACTTC; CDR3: CASSLTRETQYF
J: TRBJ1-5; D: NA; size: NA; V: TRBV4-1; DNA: TGCGCCAGCAGCCAAGATATGGGGGGCAACCAGCCCCAGCATTTT; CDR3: CASSQDMGGNQPQHF
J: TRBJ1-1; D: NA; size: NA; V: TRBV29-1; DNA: TGCAGCGTTACAGGGTTCACTGAAGCTTTCTTT; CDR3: CSVTGFTEAFF
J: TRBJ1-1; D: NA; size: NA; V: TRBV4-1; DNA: TGCGCCAGCAGCCAAGGGCGGGGGTTTGCTGAAGCTTTCTTT; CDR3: CASSQGRGFAEAFF
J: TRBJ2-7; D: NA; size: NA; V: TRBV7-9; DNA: TGTGCCTCCAGGGCAGGGTCCTACGAGCAGTACTTC; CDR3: CASRAGSYEQYF
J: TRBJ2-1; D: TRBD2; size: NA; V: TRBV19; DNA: TGTGCCAGTAGTTGGGCTAGCGGGAGTGTCAATGAGCAGTTCTTC; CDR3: CASSWASGSVNEQFF
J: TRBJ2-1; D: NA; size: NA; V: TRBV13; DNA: TGTGCCAGCAGCTTAGGGACTAGAGACAATGAGCAGTTCTTC; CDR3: CASSLGTRDNEQFF
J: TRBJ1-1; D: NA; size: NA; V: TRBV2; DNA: TGTGCCAGCGTGGAGGGTTTAACTGAAGCTTTCTTT; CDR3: CASVEGLTEAFF
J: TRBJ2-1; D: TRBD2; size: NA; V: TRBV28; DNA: TGTGCCAGCAGTTTCCCAACTAGCGGGAGTACCTACAATGAGCAGTTCTTC; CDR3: CASSFPTSGSTYNEQFF
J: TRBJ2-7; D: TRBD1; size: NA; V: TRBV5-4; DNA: TGTGCCAGCAGCCGCCGACAGGGCTATAACGAGCAGTACTTC; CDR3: CASSRRQGYNEQYF
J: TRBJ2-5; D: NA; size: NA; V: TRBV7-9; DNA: TGTGCCAGCAGCTTAAGCTCTGGGACTCAAGAGACCCAGTACTTC; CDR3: CASSLSSGTQETQYF
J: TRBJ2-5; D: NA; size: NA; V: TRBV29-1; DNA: TGCAGCGTTGCAGGGACCCAGTACTTC; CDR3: CSVAGTQYF
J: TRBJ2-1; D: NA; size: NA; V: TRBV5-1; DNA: TGCGCCAGCAGCTTGGAGACGGGGTGGAACAATGAGCAGTTCTTC; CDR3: CASSLETGWNNEQFF
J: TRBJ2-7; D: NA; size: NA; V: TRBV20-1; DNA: TGCAGTGCTAGTGCCGCGGGCTCCTACGAGCAGTACTTC; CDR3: CSASAAGSYEQYF
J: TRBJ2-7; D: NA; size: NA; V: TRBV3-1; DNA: TGTGCCAGCAGCCAAGGGCTAGAGGGCGGCTACGAGCAGTACTTC; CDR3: CASSQGLEGGYEQYF
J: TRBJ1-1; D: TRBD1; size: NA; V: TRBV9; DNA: TGTGCCAGCAGCGAATCGACAGGGGACACCCCGAGGACTGAAGCTTTCTTT; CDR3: CASSESTGDTPRTEAFF
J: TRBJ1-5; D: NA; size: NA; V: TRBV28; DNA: TGTGCCAGCAGTTTGACAGCGAATCAGCCCCAGCATTTT; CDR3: CASSLTANQPQHF
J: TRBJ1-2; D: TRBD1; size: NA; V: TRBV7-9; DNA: TGTGCCAGCAGCTCCCAGGGGGTAGGCTACACCTTC; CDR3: CASSSQGVGYTF
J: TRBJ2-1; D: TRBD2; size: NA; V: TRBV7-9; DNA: TGTGCCAGCAGCCCCGAGCGGGGGGTACGCTTTGACTCCTACAATGAGCAGTTCTTC; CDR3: CASSPERGVRFDSYNEQFF
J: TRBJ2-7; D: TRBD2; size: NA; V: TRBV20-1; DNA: TGCAGTGCTCCGCGGACTAGCGGGGTAACCTACGAGCAGTACTTC; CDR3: CSAPRTSGVTYEQYF
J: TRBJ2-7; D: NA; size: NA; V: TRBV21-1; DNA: TGTGCCAGCAGCAGACTGGGACAGGGAGAATACGAGCAGTACTTC; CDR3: CASSRLGQGEYEQYF
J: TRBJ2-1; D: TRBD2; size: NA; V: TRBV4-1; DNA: TGCGCCAGCAGCCAAGTCTGGCGGGGGGCAGGTGAGCAGTTCTTC; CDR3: CASSQVWRGAGEQFF
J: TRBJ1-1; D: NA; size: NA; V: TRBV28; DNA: TGTGCCAGCAGTTTCATCCGGAACACTGAAGCTTTCTTT; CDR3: CASSFIRNTEAFF
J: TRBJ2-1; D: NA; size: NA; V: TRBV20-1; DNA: TGCAGTGCTAGACGTTACGTTGAGCAGTTCTTC; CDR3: CSARRYVEQFF
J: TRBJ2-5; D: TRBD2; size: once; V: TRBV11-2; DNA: TGTGCCAGCAGCTTAGATCGGGTCAGCGGGAGGTACCAAGAGACCCAGTACTTC; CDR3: CASSLDRVSGRYQETQYF
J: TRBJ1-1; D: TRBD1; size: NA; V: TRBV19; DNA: TGTGCCAGTAGTCTGGGACAGATGAACACTGAAGCTTTCTTT; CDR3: CASSLGQMNTEAFF
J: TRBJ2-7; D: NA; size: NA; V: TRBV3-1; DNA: TGTGCCAGCAGCCAAGATCGCAACGAGCAGTACTTC; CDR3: CASSQDRNEQYF
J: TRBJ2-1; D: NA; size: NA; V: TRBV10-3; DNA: TGTGCCATCAGAGACGGACCTATCTGGGATGAGCAGTTCTTC; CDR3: CAIRDGPIWDEQFF
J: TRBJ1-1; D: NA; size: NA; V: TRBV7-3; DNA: TGTGCCAGCAGCTGGGAACAGGGACGGGCTGAAGCTTTCTTT; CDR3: CASSWEQGRAEAFF
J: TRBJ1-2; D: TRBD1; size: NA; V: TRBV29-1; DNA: TGCAGCGTTCCAGGGGGTACACACTATGGCTACACCTTC; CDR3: CSVPGGTHYGYTF
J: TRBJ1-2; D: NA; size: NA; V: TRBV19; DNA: TGTGCCACCCAGGGAAGAGCGACGGAGTACTATGGCTACACCTTC; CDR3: CATQGRATEYYGYTF